This T cell receptor beta chain was documented in a study of control samples from healthy donors and cancer patients. Germline V gene data show CDR1 as SGHNT and CDR2 as YYREEE (reference sequence). There are 15 residues in the CDR3. V lost 2 bases and J lost 7; bases outside the gene matches: 5. This table comes from immunoSEQ multiplex PCR, and its TCRdb copy is limited to in-frame clones, with some not included. The table shows 150,000 to 200,000 clones, with around 92% occurring only once. This clone was seen more than once but under ten times. The genes are TRBV5-4 and TRBJ1-6; 8 bases agree with TRBD1. The clonotype was recovered from a woman aged 30 to 39 in good health. Sequencing was performed on blood. CDR3 nucleotides: TGTGCCAGCAGCTTAAAGACAGGGGCGAATTCACCCCTCCACTTT. Translation: CASSLKTGANSPLHF.